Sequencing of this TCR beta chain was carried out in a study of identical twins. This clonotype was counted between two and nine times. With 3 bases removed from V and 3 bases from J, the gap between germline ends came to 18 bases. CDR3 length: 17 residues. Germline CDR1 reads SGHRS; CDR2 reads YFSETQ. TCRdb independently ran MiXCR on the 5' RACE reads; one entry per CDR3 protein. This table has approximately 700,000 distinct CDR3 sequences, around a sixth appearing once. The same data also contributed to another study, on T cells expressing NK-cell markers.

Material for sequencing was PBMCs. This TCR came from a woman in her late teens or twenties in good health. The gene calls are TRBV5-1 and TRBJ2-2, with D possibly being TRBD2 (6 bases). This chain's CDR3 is CASSWGEYGSDTGELFF. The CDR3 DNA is TGCGCCAGCAGCTGGGGGGAATACGGGTCCGACACCGGGGAGCTGTTTTTT. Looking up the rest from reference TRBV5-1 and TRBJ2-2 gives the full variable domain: KAGVTQTPRYLIKTRGQQVTLSCSPISGHRSVSWYQQTPGQGLQFLFEYFSETQRNKGNFPGRFSGRQFSNSRSEMNVSTLELGDSALYLCASSWGEYGSDTGELFFGEGSRLTVL.